This T cell receptor beta chain comes out of a study of blood T cell repertoires in COVID-19. About the research overall: PBMCs, B-cell-depleted T cells, or T cells were the source of the cDNA or gDNA that made up the material.

Data came from immunoSEQ multiplex PCR; TCRdb stores just in-frame clones and leaves some out. Of 450,000 to 600,000 clones in the sample, roughly 87% were seen once. The CDR3 contains 13 residues. Trimming cost V 6 bases and J 8 bases, with 16 bases left between them. CDR1 and CDR2 from the germline V gene are SQVTM and ANQGSEA. Participants were aged about 18 to 90 years, lived in 25 or so US areas, and enrolled virtually. Recovery among Cohort 3 donors was established by two negative PCRs, clearance, or symptom resolution. This chain joins TRBV29-1 and TRBJ1-4; D is unresolved. Sample: PBMCs or T cells enriched from blood (not recorded which). This receptor was obtained from a woman aged 18-29 years who had recovered from COVID-19. CDR3 loop: CSVWASSGEKLFF. The CDR3 nucleotides read TGCAGCGTATGGGCTTCCTCTGGGGAAAAACTGTTTTTT.